The source of this T cell receptor beta chain is a study of blood T cell repertoires in COVID-19. Original data processing: Estimation of nucleated cell counts was performed using reference gene primer amplification. Sequencing was performed with immunoSEQ multiplex PCR; in TCRdb, only in-frame clones are kept and a portion is missing. The DNA was the basis for D and trimming; V, J and clone size are from that table. This sample has some 140,000 clones, with 83% found just once. In its sample, this clone was seen many times. Those enrolled, adults aged roughly 18 to 89 years, came from around 25 US areas. Sequencing used PBMCs or T cells enriched from blood (not recorded which). This clonotype was obtained from a man aged 25 to 45 who had recovered from COVID-19.

CDR3 amino acids: CASSPRGPEKLFF. CDR3 nucleotide sequence: TGTGCCAGCAGTCCCCGCGGGCCTGAAAAACTGTTTTTT. V usage is TRBV27 and J usage is TRBJ1-4; D gene uncertain. This CDR3 region has 13 residues. Trimming left V 5 bases short and J 7 bases short, with 11 bases between. Germline V CDR1 and CDR2: MNHEY, SMNVEV (reference sequence).